The 32 T cell receptor beta chains listed next were all sequenced from one sample in a study of blood T cell repertoires in COVID-19. Sequencing was performed with immunoSEQ multiplex PCR; in TCRdb, only in-frame clones are kept and a portion is missing. The sample records 400,000 to 450,000 clones, 86% being singletons. Material: peripheral blood. Receptor source: a woman under 40 with active or convalescent COVID-19.

V and J are TRBV6-1 and TRBJ2-1; the D is unclear. Trimming cost V 3 bases and J 4 bases, with 7 bases left between them. The CDR3 spans 13 residues. CDR1 and CDR2 (germline): MNHNS, SASEGT. The CDR3 bases are TGTGCCAGCAGTGATTTTGAGTACAATGAGCAGTTCTTC. It specifies CASSDFEYNEQFF.

This clone was counted a single time. The chain links TRBV18 to TRBJ1-1; unclear D gene. Germline-derived CDR1 and CDR2 are KGHSH and LQKENI. The CDR3 covers 16 residues. Trimming left V 6 bases short and J 0 bases short, with 17 bases between. DNA of the CDR3: TGTGCCAGCTCTCAACCAACTCAGGAGGTGAACACTGAAGCTTTCTTT. This codes for CASSQPTQEVNTEAFF.

The rearrangement links TRBV3-1 (or the pseudogene TRBV3-2) to TRBJ2-1; D is ambiguous. CDR1 and CDR2 from the germline V gene are LGHDT and YNNKEL (reference sequence). V was pared by 2 bases and J by 9 bases, with 11 bases between. The CDR3 contains 13 residues. For the CDR3, the DNA is TGTGCCAGCAGCCAACATGACTTTGTTGAGCAGTTCTTC. It yields the protein CASSQHDFVEQFF.

The chain carries TRBV27 and TRBJ1-1; D might be TRBD1 (5 bases). V lost 6 bases and J 4 bases, leaving 21 bases between the germline ends. The CDR3 has 16 amino acids. The germline V gene has CDR1 MNHEY and CDR2 SMNVEV (reference sequence). CDR3 protein: CASSRRTGVRSTEAFF. The CDR3, as DNA: TGTGCCAGCAGCAGGAGAACAGGTGTAAGGAGCACTGAAGCTTTCTTT.

The V gene is TRBV19, the J gene TRBJ2-1; perhaps TRBD1 as D (7 bases). Per germline, CDR1 LNHDA and CDR2 SQIVND (reference sequence). The CDR3 has 17 amino acids. The V gene lost 9 bases and the J gene lost 8 bases, with 29 bases spanning the gap. The CDR3 sequence: CASTGRQGALNFDEQFF. The DNA for the CDR3 is TGTGCCAGCACCGGGAGACAGGGAGCCTTAAATTTCGATGAGCAGTTCTTC.

The chain employs TRBV6-1 and TRBJ1-1; perhaps TRBD1 as D (6 bases). This CDR3 is built from 14 residues. V was clipped by 3 bases and J by 1 base, with 9 bases between them. Germline lookup yields CDR1 MNHNS and CDR2 SASEGT. The DNA for the CDR3 is TGTGCCAGCAGTGACAGGGGAAAGAACACTGAAGCTTTCTTT. This encodes CASSDRGKNTEAFF.

V gene TRBV21-1 combines with J gene TRBJ1-6. TRBV21-1 is classified as a pseudogene. There are 14 residues in the CDR3. DNA for the CDR3: TGTGCCAGCAGCAAAGCGCGCAAGAATTCACCCCTCCACTTT. Translation gives CASSKARKNSPLHF.

The J gene is TRBJ1-5, the V gene TRBV6-1; TRBD1 aligns across 7 bases. The CDR3 has 15 amino acids. Germline loops: CDR1 MNHNS, CDR2 SASEGT. The V and J ends lost 2 bases and 1 base, in that order; junction bases with no gene match: 2. CDR3 in amino acids: CASSEPTGSNQPQHF. The DNA for the CDR3 is TGTGCCAGCAGTGAACCGACAGGGAGCAATCAGCCCCAGCATTTT.

The V call is TRBV19, the J call TRBJ2-7, with a possible D match to TRBD1 (6 bases). V lost 5 bases and J lost 5, with 22 bases in between. There are 16 residues in the CDR3. The germline V gene has CDR1 LNHDA and CDR2 SQIVND (reference sequence). This chain's CDR3 is CASSPIWGQENHEQYF. Written as DNA, the CDR3 is TGTGCCAGTAGTCCCATATGGGGGCAGGAGAATCACGAGCAGTACTTC.

This clone was counted only a few times. V gene TRBV3-1 (or the pseudogene TRBV3-2) combines with J gene TRBJ1-6; D remains unclear. The CDR3 covers 13 residues. V was clipped by 0 bases and J by 9 bases, with 6 bases between them. Germline V gene sequence: CDR1 LGHDT, CDR2 YNNKEL (reference sequence). CDR3 sequence reads: CASSQDVFSPLHF. As DNA, the CDR3 is TGTGCCAGCAGCCAAGACGTTTTTTCACCCCTCCACTTT.

This rearrangement joins TRBV27 to TRBJ2-2; D unresolved. The CDR3 runs 13 residues. V was clipped by 7 bases and J by 3 bases, with 9 bases between them. The germline V gene has CDR1 MNHEY and CDR2 SMNVEV (reference sequence). CDR3 nucleotide sequence: TGTGCCAGCAATCATGGAGACACCGGGGAGCTGTTTTTT. Its protein is CASNHGDTGELFF.

The J gene is TRBJ2-7, the V gene TRBV7-8; 7 bases map to TRBD1. Losses at the gene ends were 5 bases for V and 1 base for J; bases not matched to a gene: 8. In germline, CDR1 is SGHVS, CDR2 FQNEAQ. The CDR3 has 15 residues. CDR3 coding DNA: TGTGCCAGCAGCCCCAGGACAGGCCTATCCTACGAGCAGTACTTC. Amino acids: CASSPRTGLSYEQYF.

A few counts support this clone. The chain recombines TRBV7-9 with TRBJ1-1; D is possibly TRBD1 (6 bases). The germline V and J ends were trimmed by 5 bases and 0 bases, with 13 bases remaining between them. The CDR3 length is 15 residues. Germline lookup yields CDR1 SEHNR and CDR2 FQNEAQ (reference sequence). CDR3 nucleotides: TGTGCCAGCAGCGAATGGACAGACTTGAACACTGAAGCTTTCTTT. This sequence encodes CASSEWTDLNTEAFF.

V is TRBV19 and J is TRBJ2-5; D is ambiguous. V lost 4 bases and J lost 2, with 8 bases in between. This CDR3 has 13 amino acids. In germline, CDR1 is LNHDA, CDR2 SQIVND (reference sequence). CDR3 DNA sequence: TGTGCCAGTAGTAGGGCAGCACAAGAGACCCAGTACTTC. Its protein product is CASSRAAQETQYF.

The rearrangement joins TRBV7-9 to TRBJ2-7; perhaps TRBD2 as D (6 bases). V gave up 3 bases and J gave up 4 bases, with 13 bases separating them. Germline V gene data show CDR1 as SEHNR and CDR2 as FQNEAQ (reference sequence). CDR3 length: 14 amino acids. CDR3 protein: CASSLGGISYEQYF. DNA for the CDR3: TGTGCCAGCAGCTTGGGCGGGATAAGTTACGAGCAGTACTTC. The complete variable domain, with remaining parts taken from reference TRBV7-9 and TRBJ2-7, reads DTGVSQNPRHKITKRGQNVTFRCDPISEHNRLYWYRQTLGQGPEFLTYFQNEAQLEKSRLLSDRFSAERPKGSFSTLEIQRTEQGDSAMYLCASSLGGISYEQYFGPGTRLTVT.

The chain combines TRBV19 with TRBJ1-2; 8 bases match TRBD1. Trimming cost V 4 bases and J 2 bases; bases outside gene matches: 6. The CDR3 runs 15 residues. Germline V gene sequence: CDR1 LNHDA, CDR2 SQIVND (reference sequence). The CDR3 coding sequence is TGTGCCAGTAGTACCCGGACAGGGTTGAACTATGGCTACACCTTC. Translated: CASSTRTGLNYGYTF.

The V and J genes are TRBV5-1 and TRBJ1-3; 7 bases line up with TRBD1. The germline gives CDR1 SGHRS, CDR2 YFSETQ. This CDR3 has 19 residues. V lost 3 bases and J lost 5; bases outside the gene matches: 20. CDR3 sequence (DNA): TGCGCCAGCAGCTGGGGGCCAGACACAGGGGTTTCTCTCAGAAACACCATATATTTT. The encoded protein is CASSWGPDTGVSLRNTIYF.

Comments on this clone: Other DNA sequences in the sample encode the same CDR3. This chain joins TRBV7-2 and TRBJ2-7, with D tentatively TRBD2 (5 bases). The ends were cut back, 1 base at V and 2 bases at J, with 9 bases in the middle. The CDR3 length is 14 residues. Germline CDR1 SGHTA, CDR2 FQGNSA. This CDR3 reads CASSLGGSPYEQYF. The CDR3 DNA sequence: TGTGCCAGCAGCTTAGGAGGGTCCCCCTACGAGCAGTACTTC. The full variable domain, with the rest looked up from reference TRBV7-2 and TRBJ2-7, is GAGVSQSPSNKVTEKGKDVELRCDPISGHTALYWYRQSLGQGLEFLIYFQGNSAPDKSGLPSDRFSAERTGGSVSTLTIQRTQQEDSAVYLCASSLGGSPYEQYFGPGTRLTVT.

This clone was seen just once. The chain carries TRBV18 and TRBJ1-6; no definite D call. This CDR3 has 17 residues. The V gene's germline CDR1 is KGHSH and CDR2 LQKENI. The V gene lost 3 bases and the J gene lost 9 bases, with 21 bases spanning the gap. The CDR3 loop is CASSPSGPLALGSPLHF. CDR3 nucleotide sequence: TGTGCCAGCTCACCGTCTGGGCCCTTGGCTTTGGGTTCACCCCTCCACTTT.

This sequence joins TRBV20-1 and TRBJ1-5; D unclear. The CDR3 contains 10 residues. Germline loops: CDR1 DFQATT, CDR2 SNEGSKA (reference sequence). CDR3 sequence: CSKTENTPHF. CDR3 nucleotides: TGCAGCAAGACGGAGAACACGCCACATTTT.

The chain combines TRBV14 with TRBJ2-7, with 8 bases that match TRBD2. The CDR3 contains 14 residues. Losses at the gene ends were 3 bases for V and 1 base for J; bases not matched to a gene: 2. The germline V gene encodes CDR1 SGHDN and CDR2 FVKESK. Here the CDR3 reads CASSQGLVSYEQYF. The CDR3 DNA sequence: TGTGCCAGCAGCCAGGGACTAGTGTCCTACGAGCAGTACTTC.

This chain joins TRBV27 and TRBJ1-4; D ambiguous. Trimming removed 1 base from V and 5 bases from J, with 5 bases in between. The germline V gene encodes CDR1 MNHEY and CDR2 SMNVEV (reference sequence). The CDR3 is made up of 13 amino acids. CDR3 in amino acids: CASSLFPNEKLFF. CDR3 sequence (DNA): TGTGCCAGCAGTTTATTTCCGAATGAAAAACTGTTTTTT.

About this clone itself: A read error may be the cause here, since a much bigger clone is one base away. The chain links TRBV11-2 to TRBJ1-1, with 7 nucleotides matching TRBD1. V dropped 1 base and J dropped 0; count of bases not matched to a gene: 2. The CDR3 has 15 amino acids. Germline CDR1 is SGHAT and CDR2 is FQNNGV. This CDR3 reads CASSLGDSLNTEAFF. CDR3 coding DNA: TGTGCCAGCAGCTTAGGGGACAGTTTGAACACTGAAGCTTTCTTT.

J is TRBJ1-1 and V is TRBV29-1; 10 nucleotides align to TRBD1. In germline, CDR1 is SQVTM, CDR2 ANQGSEA. J lost 4 bases, V lost 4 bases, and 3 bases had no gene match. This CDR3 spans 13 amino acids. The CDR3 loop reads CSVARDRGTEAFF. The CDR3 nucleotides are TGCAGCGTTGCTAGGGACAGGGGCACTGAAGCTTTCTTT.

The rearrangement joins TRBV7-9 to TRBJ1-1, with D tentatively TRBD1 (6 bases). V was pared by 1 base and J by 5 bases, with 8 bases between. Germline CDR1 SEHNR, CDR2 FQNEAQ (reference sequence). The CDR3 extends over 13 amino acids. DNA of the CDR3: TGTGCCAGCAGCTTAGGGGGGCAGACTGAAGCTTTCTTT. Translated: CASSLGGQTEAFF.

The gene calls are TRBV6-1 and TRBJ1-2, with D unclear. Trimming shortened V by 1 base and J by 3 bases, and 3 bases separated the two germline ends. Germline CDR1 is MNHNS and CDR2 is SASEGT. The CDR3 is made up of 12 amino acids. CDR3 bases: TGTGCCAGCAGTGAAGGGCACTATGGCTACACCTTC. Its translation: CASSEGHYGYTF.

This clone appeared a single time. The chain is built from TRBV7-9 and TRBJ1-1; tentative D call: TRBD1 (6 bases). The CDR3 runs to 14 residues. The germline V gene encodes CDR1 SEHNR and CDR2 FQNEAQ (reference sequence). Trimming took off 5 bases at V and 6 bases at J, with 16 bases between the two ends. The CDR3 sequence is CASSLGQGLPEAFF. CDR3 nucleotide sequence: TGTGCCAGCAGCCTAGGGCAGGGGCTTCCTGAAGCTTTCTTT.

The chain employs TRBV10-1 and TRBJ2-3, with 9 bases aligning to TRBD2. V shed 4 bases and J 14 bases; nucleotides not matched to a gene: 7. Germline lookup yields CDR1 WNHNN and CDR2 SYGVQD (reference sequence). The CDR3 has 12 amino acids. The chain's CDR3 is CASSGGGAEVYF. CDR3 bases: TGCGCCAGCAGTGGCGGGGGGGCCGAGGTGTATTTT.

The V call is TRBV5-5, the J call TRBJ2-5, with 10 bases fitting TRBD1. V shed 0 bases, J shed 4 bases, and the junction held 6 bases outside the gene matches. The CDR3 covers 16 residues. Germline V CDR1 and CDR2: SGHKS, YYEKEE (reference sequence). The CDR3 bases are TGTGCCAGCAGCTTGGCTCGGACAGGGGGAATAGAGACCCAGTACTTC. It translates to CASSLARTGGIETQYF. Full variable domain (missing parts from reference TRBV5-5 and TRBJ2-5): DAGVTQSPTHLIKTRGQQVTLRCSPISGHKSVSWYQQVLGQGPQFIFQYYEKEERGRGNFPDRFSARQFPNYSSELNVNALLLGDSALYLCASSLARTGGIETQYFGPGTRLLVL.

The chain employs TRBV19 and TRBJ2-7; TRBD2 matches at 15 bases. Germline-derived CDR1 and CDR2 are LNHDA and SQIVND (reference sequence). There are 17 residues in the CDR3. With V trimmed by 4 bases and J by 5 bases, 9 bases remained unmatched. CDR3 bases: TGTGCCAGTAGTACTCGGACTAGCGGGAGGGCCAGGAACGAGCAGTACTTC. Residues: CASSTRTSGRARNEQYF.

The rearrangement links TRBV5-4 to TRBJ2-1; 10 bases line up with TRBD2. The CDR3 is made up of 15 amino acids. CDR1 SGHNT and CDR2 YYREEE come from the germline V gene (reference sequence). Trimming at V came to 4 bases and at J to 3 bases, leaving 4 bases not matched to a gene. The CDR3 is CASSQASGGYNEQFF. CDR3 nucleotide sequence: TGTGCCAGCAGCCAAGCTAGCGGGGGCTACAATGAGCAGTTCTTC.

The chain employs TRBV9 and TRBJ2-3, with 9 bases that match TRBD2. Per the germline V gene, CDR1 is SGDLS and CDR2 is YYNGEE. This CDR3 has 16 residues. V dropped 0 bases and J dropped 2; count of bases not matched to a gene: 4. CDR3 residues: CASSVGASGDTDTQYF. The DNA of the CDR3 is TGTGCCAGCAGCGTAGGCGCTAGCGGGGACACAGATACGCAGTATTTT.